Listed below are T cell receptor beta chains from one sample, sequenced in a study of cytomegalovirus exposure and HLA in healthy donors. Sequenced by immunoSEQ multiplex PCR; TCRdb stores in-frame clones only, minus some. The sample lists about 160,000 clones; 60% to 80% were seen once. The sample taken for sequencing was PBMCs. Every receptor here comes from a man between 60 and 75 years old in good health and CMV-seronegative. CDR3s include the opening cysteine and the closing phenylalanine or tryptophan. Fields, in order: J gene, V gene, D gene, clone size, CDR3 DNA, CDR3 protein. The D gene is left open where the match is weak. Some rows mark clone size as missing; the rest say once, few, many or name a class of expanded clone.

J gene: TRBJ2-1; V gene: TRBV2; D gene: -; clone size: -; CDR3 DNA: TGTGCCAGCAATAGGGCCCCGGCGACTAACAATGAGCAGTTCTTC; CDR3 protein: CASNRAPATNNEQFF
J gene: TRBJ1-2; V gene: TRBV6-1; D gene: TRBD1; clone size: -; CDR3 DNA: TGTGCCAGCAGTGAAACAGGGGGGATCCCTTATGGCTACACCTTC; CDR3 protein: CASSETGGIPYGYTF
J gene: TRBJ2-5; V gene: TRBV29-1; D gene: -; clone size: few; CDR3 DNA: TGCAGCGTTGGACAGGTGGATCAAGAGACCCAGTACTTC; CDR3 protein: CSVGQVDQETQYF
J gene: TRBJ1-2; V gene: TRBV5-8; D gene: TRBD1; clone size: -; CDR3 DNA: TGTGCCAGCAGCATATGGGACAGGCCTTACGGCTACACCTTC; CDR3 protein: CASSIWDRPYGYTF
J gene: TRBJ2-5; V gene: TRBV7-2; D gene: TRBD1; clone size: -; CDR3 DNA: TGTGCCAGCAGCTTGGACAGGGGGTCTGAGACCCAGTACTTC; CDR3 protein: CASSLDRGSETQYF
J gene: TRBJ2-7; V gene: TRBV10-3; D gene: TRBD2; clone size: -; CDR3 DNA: TGTGCCGTTACTAGCGGCTACACCTACGAGCAGTACTTC; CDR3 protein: CAVTSGYTYEQYF
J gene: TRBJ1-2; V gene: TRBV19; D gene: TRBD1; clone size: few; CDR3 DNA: TGTGCCACCTTATCCAGGGACAGGCCCTATGGCTACACCTTC; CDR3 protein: CATLSRDRPYGYTF
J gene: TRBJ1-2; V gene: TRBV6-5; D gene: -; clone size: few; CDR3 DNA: TGTGCCAGCAGTTACTGGGGCGGCTATGGCTACACCTTC; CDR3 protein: CASSYWGGYGYTF
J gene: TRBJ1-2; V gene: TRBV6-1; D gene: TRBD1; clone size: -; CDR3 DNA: TGTGCCAGCAGTGAAGACAGGGGAAGTGGGGAAAACTATGGCTACACCTTC; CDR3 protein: CASSEDRGSGENYGYTF
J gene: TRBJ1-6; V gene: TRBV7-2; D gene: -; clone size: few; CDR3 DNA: TGTGCCAGCAGCTTCCCCGACGGACATTTAAGCTCCTATAATTCACCCCTCCACTTT; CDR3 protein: CASSFPDGHLSSYNSPLHF
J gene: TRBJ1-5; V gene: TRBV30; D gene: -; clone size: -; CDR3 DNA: TGTGCCTGGAGTGTTGGGCATAGCAATCAGCCCCAGCATTTT; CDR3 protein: CAWSVGHSNQPQHF
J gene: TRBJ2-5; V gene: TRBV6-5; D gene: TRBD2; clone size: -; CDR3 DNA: TGTGCCAGCAGTTACTCTTCAGCGGGGGGGCAAGAGACCCAGTACTTC; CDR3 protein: CASSYSSAGGQETQYF
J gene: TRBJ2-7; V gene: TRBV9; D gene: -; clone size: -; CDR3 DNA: TGTGCCAGCAGCACGGGACAATCCTACGAGCAGTACTTC; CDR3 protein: CASSTGQSYEQYF
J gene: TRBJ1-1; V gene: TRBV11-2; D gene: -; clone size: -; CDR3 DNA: TGTGCCAGCAGCTTTCGATGGCGGGGGTACACTGAAGCTTTCTTT; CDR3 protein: CASSFRWRGYTEAFF
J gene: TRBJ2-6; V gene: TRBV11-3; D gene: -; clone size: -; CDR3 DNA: TGTGCCAGCAGCTTTACCGGGGGAATGGGCTCTGGGGCCAACGTCCTGACTTTC; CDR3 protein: CASSFTGGMGSGANVLTF
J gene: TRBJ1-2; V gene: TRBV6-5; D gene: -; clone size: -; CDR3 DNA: TGTGCCAGCAGGCAAGGCGGCTATGGCTACACCTTC; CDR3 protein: CASRQGGYGYTF
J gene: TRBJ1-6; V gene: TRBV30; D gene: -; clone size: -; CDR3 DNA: TGTGCTAGCACAGGGAGCTCCTATAATTCACCCCTCCACTTT; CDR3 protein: CASTGSSYNSPLHF
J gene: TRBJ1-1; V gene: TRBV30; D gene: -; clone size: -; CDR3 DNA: TGTGCCTGGAGTGTACAGAGGGACACTGAAGCTTTCTTT; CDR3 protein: CAWSVQRDTEAFF
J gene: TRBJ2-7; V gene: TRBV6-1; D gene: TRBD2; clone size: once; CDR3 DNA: TGTGCCAGCAGTGAAGCGGGGACTAGCGGGGGGTATGAGCAGTACTTC; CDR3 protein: CASSEAGTSGGYEQYF
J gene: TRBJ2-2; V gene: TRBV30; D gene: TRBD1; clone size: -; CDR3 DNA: TGTGCCTGGAGGCAGAAGTCGGGACAGGGGGCAATCGGGGAGCTGTTTTTT; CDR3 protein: CAWRQKSGQGAIGELFF
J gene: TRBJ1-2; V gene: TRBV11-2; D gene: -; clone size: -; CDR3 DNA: TGTGCCAGCAGCTTAGACCCTTGGTTCGGGGGGCGCCGTAACTATGGCTACACCTTC; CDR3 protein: CASSLDPWFGGRRNYGYTF
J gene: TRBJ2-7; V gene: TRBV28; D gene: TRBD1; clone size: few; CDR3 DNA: TGTGCCAGCAGGCCGGGACAGGGAGTTCCCTACGAGCAGTACTTC; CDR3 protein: CASRPGQGVPYEQYF
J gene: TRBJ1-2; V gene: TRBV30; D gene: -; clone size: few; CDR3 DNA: TGTGCCTGTGTATCGTACTATGGCTACACCTTC; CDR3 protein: CACVSYYGYTF
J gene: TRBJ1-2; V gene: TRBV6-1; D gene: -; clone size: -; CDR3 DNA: TGTGCCAGCAGTGTTGGTGGCGGCTACACCTTC; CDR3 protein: CASSVGGGYTF
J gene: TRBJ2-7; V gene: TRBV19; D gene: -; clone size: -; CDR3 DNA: TGTGCCAGTAGTATAGATTCCCCAGCCTACGAGCAGTACTTC; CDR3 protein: CASSIDSPAYEQYF
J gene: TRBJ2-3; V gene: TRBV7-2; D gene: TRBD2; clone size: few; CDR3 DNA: TGTGCCAGCAGCCGCCGGCTAGCGGGGTCCACAGATACGCAGTATTTT; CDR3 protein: CASSRRLAGSTDTQYF
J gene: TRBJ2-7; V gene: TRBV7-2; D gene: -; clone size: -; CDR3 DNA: TGTGCCAGCAGCTTCAGGCAGGGTGTGGGCGAGCAGTACTTC; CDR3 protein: CASSFRQGVGEQYF
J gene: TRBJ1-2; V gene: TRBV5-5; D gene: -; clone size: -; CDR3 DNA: TGTGCCAGCAGCTCCAAGGACTCGTATGGCTACACCTTC; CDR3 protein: CASSSKDSYGYTF
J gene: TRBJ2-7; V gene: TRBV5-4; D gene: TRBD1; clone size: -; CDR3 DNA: TGTGCCAGCAGCTCAGGAACCGGGACAGGGGGCTACGAGCAGTACTTC; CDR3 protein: CASSSGTGTGGYEQYF
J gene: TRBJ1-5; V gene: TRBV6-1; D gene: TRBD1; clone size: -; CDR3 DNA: TGTGCCAGCAGTGAAGTGACAGGGATACATCAGCCCCAGCATTTT; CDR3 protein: CASSEVTGIHQPQHF
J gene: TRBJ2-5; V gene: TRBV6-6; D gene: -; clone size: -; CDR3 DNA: TGTGCCAGCAGTCTGACCCGCGGGGAGACCCAGTACTTC; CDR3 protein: CASSLTRGETQYF
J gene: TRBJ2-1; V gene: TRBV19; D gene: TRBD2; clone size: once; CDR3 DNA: TGTGCCAGTAGTAGCCCCATAGCGGGGGGGTTATACAATGAGCAGTTCTTC; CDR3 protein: CASSSPIAGGLYNEQFF
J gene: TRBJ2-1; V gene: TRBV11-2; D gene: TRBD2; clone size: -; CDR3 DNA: TGCGCCAGCAGCCAAGAAAGAAATCTAGCGGCTAATGAGCAGTTCTTC; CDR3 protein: CASSQERNLAANEQFF
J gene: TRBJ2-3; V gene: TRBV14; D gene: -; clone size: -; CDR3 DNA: TGTGCCAGCAGCCAGAGGCTAGCAGGTACGCAGTATTTT; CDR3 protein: CASSQRLAGTQYF
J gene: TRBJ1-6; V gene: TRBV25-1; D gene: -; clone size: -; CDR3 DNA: TGTGCCAGCAGTTTATTTGGGGGCAATTCACCCCTCCACTTT; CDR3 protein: CASSLFGGNSPLHF
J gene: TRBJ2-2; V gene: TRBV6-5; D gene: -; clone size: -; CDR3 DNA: TGTGCCAGCAGTTACTCGATGGGACACAACACCGGGGAGCTGTTTTTT; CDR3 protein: CASSYSMGHNTGELFF
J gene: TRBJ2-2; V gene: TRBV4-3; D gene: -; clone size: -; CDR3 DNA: TGCGCCAGCAGCCAAGCCGGGGGTTTTAGCACCGGGGAGCTGTTTTTT; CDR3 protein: CASSQAGGFSTGELFF
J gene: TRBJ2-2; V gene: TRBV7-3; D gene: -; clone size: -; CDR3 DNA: TGTGCCAGCAGCCCGGGGATCGGGGGATCGGACACCGGGGAGCTGTTTTTT; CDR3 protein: CASSPGIGGSDTGELFF
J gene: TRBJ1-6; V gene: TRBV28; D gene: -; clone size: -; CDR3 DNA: TGTGCCAGCACCGAAGCTACGCGCCATTCACCCCTCCACTTT; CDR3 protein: CASTEATRHSPLHF
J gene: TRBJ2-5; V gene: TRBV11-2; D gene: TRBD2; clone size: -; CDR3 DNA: TGTGCCAGCAGCCGTACTAGCGGGAGGTGGGAGACCCAGTACTTC; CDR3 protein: CASSRTSGRWETQYF
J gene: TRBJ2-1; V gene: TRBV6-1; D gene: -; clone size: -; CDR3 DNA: TGTGCCAGTGCTGAATGGGCTGAGCAGTTCTTC; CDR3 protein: CASAEWAEQFF
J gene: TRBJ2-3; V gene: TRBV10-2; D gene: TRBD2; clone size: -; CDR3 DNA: TGCGCCAGCAGTGAGTCAGATTGGGTAGCGGGGGGGCCGAGCACAGATACGCAGTATTTT; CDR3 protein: CASSESDWVAGGPSTDTQYF
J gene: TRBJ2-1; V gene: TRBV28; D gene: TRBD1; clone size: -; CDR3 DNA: TGTGCCAGCAGTTTAATCCAGGGGGCCTACAATGAGCAGTTCTTC; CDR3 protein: CASSLIQGAYNEQFF
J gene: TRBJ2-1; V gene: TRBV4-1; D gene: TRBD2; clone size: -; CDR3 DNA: TGCGCCAGCAGCCAAGATACTAGCGACAGCTCCTACAATGAGCAGTTCTTC; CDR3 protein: CASSQDTSDSSYNEQFF
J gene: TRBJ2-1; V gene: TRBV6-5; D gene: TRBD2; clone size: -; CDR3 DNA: TGTGCCAGCAGTTCCGGGACTAGGCTGAATGAGCAGTTCTTC; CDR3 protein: CASSSGTRLNEQFF
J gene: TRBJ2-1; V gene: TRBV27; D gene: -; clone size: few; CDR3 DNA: TGTGCCAGCAGTTCAGCCTCCGCTGAGCGGCTCGGATCTGGTGAGCAGTTCTTC; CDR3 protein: CASSSASAERLGSGEQFF
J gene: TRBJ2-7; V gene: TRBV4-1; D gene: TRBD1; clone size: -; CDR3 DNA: TGCGCCAGCAGCCAGGGACAGGGGGCTTACGAGCAGTACTTC; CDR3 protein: CASSQGQGAYEQYF
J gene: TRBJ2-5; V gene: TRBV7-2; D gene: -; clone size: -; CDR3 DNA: TGTGCCAGCAGCGATAGCGGGACAGAACGAGAGACCCAGTACTTC; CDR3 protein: CASSDSGTERETQYF
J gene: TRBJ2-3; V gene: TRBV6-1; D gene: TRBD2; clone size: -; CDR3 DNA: TGTGCCAGCAGTTTGCAGCGGGAGCCAACAGATACGCAGTATTTT; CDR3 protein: CASSLQREPTDTQYF
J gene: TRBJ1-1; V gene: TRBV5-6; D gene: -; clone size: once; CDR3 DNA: TGTGCCAGCAGCCTGGGACTTACGAACACTGAAGCTTTCTTT; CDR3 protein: CASSLGLTNTEAFF
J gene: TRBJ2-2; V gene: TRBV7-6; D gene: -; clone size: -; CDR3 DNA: TGTGCCAGCAGCTTAGTACGAGGGGACTACACCGGGGAGCTGTTTTTT; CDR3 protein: CASSLVRGDYTGELFF
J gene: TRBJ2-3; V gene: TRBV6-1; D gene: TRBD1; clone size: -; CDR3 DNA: TGTGCCAGCAGTGCCGCCGGGACAGGGTCAGATACGCAGTATTTT; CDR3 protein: CASSAAGTGSDTQYF
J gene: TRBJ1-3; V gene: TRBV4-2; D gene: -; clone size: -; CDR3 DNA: TGTGCCAGCAGCCAAGAACGGAGCCACTCTGGAAACACCATATATTTT; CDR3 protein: CASSQERSHSGNTIYF
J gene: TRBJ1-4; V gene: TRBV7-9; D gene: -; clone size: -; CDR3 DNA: TGTGCCAGCAGCTTAGCTGTGACAGACCGAGAGAAACTGTTTTTT; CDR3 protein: CASSLAVTDREKLFF
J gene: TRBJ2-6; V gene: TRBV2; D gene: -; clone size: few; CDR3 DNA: TGTGCCAGCAGACCTGAGTGGGCCAACGTCCTGACTTTC; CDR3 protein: CASRPEWANVLTF